This TCR beta chain was obtained from a study of blood T cell repertoires in COVID-19. The overall study: The analysed material was cDNA or gDNA that came from T cells, B-cell-depleted T cells, or PBMCs.

Original handling: Reference gene primer amplification in the assay estimated nucleated cell counts. Produced via immunoSEQ multiplex PCR; TCRdb's table is partial and in-frame only. V and J calls and clone size are copied from that table; D and trimming were computed from the DNA. The sample carries about 120,000 clones, approximately 84% recorded once. The CDR3 sequence is 13 residues long. Looked up from germline, CDR1 is SSHAT and CDR2 is FNYEAQ (reference sequence). The receptor was isolated from a man between 70 and 80 years old with active or convalescent COVID-19. The chain carries TRBV7-7 and TRBJ2-5, with 7 bases lining up with TRBD1. Sequencing was performed on peripheral blood. The CDR3 reads CASSRPGGETQYF. In nucleotides, the CDR3 is TGTGCTAGTAGCCGACCAGGGGGAGAGACCCAGTACTTC.